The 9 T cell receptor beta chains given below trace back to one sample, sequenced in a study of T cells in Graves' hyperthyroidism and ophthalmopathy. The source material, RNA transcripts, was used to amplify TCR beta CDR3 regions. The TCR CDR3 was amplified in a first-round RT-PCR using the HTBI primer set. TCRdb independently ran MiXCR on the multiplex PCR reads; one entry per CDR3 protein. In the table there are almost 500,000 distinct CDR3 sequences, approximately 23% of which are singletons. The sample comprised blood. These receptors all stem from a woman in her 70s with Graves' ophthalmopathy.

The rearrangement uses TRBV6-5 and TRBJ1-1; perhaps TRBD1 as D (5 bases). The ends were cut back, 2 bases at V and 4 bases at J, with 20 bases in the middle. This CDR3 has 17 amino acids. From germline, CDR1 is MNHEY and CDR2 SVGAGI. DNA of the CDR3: TGTGCCAGCAGTTACGTCGGACGGGGCGGAATAGGCACTGAAGCTTTCTTT. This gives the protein CASSYVGRGGIGTEAFF.

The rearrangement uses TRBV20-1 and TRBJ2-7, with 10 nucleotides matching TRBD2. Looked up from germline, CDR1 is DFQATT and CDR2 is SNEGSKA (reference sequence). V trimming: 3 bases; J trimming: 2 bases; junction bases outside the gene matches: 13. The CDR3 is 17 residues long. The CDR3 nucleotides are TGCAGTGCTAGTCCCCCTAGCGGGGGCCTTAGCCCCTACGAGCAGTACTTC. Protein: CSASPPSGGLSPYEQYF.

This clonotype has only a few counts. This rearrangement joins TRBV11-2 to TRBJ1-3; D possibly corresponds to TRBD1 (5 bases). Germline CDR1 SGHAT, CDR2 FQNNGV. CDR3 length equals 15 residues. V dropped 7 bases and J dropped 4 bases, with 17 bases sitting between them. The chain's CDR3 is CASTTYRNFGNTIYF. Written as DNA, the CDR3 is TGTGCCAGCACCACTTACAGGAATTTCGGAAACACCATATATTTT.

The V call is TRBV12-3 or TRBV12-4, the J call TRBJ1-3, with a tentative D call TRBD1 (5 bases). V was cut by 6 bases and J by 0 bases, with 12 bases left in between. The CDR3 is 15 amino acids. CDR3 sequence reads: CASSLDSFSGNTIYF. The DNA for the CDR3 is TGTGCCAGCAGCCTAGACAGCTTCTCTGGAAACACCATATATTTT.

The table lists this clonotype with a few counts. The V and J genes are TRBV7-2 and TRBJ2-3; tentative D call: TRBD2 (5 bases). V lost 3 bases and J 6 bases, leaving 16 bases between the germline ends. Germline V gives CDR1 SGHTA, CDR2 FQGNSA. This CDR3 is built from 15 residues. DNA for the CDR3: TGTGCCAGCAGCTTCGTAGCGAACTGGGCGGATACGCAGTATTTT. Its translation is CASSFVANWADTQYF. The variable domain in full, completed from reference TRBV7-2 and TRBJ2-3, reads GAGVSQSPSNKVTEKGKDVELRCDPISGHTALYWYRQSLGQGLEFLIYFQGNSAPDKSGLPSDRFSAERTGGSVSTLTIQRTQQEDSAVYLCASSFVANWADTQYFGPGTRLTVL.

The CDR3 DNA reads as TGTGCCAGCAGCGTAGAGGGACTAGCGGCTAATGAGCAGTTCTTC. This translates into CASSVEGLAANEQFF. The chain links TRBV9 to TRBJ2-1, with 11 bases fitting TRBD2. The CDR3 runs to 15 residues. V gave up 0 bases and J gave up 7 bases; unmatched junction bases: 3. Germline CDR1 SGDLS, CDR2 YYNGEE.

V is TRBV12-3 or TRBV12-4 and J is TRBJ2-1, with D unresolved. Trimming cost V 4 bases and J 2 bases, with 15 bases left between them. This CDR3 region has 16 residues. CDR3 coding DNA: TGTGCCAGCAGTTCCCTAGGAAGGGATGCCTACAATGAGCAGTTCTTC. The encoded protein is CASSSLGRDAYNEQFF.

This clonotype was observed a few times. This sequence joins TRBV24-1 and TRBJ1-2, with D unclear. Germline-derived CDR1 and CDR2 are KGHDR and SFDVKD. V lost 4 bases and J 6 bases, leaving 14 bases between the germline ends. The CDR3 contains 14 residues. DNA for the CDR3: TGTGCCACCAGTGAGGATGCGGAATTAAATGGCTACACCTTC. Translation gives CATSEDAELNGYTF.

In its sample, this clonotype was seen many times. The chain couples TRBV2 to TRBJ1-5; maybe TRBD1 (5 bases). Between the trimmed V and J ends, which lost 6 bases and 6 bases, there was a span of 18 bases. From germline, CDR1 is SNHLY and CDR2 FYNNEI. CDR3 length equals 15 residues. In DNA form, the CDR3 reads TGTGCCAGCAGCGCTGATGGGGCTAGGAGTCAGCCCCAGCATTTT. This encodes CASSADGARSQPQHF.